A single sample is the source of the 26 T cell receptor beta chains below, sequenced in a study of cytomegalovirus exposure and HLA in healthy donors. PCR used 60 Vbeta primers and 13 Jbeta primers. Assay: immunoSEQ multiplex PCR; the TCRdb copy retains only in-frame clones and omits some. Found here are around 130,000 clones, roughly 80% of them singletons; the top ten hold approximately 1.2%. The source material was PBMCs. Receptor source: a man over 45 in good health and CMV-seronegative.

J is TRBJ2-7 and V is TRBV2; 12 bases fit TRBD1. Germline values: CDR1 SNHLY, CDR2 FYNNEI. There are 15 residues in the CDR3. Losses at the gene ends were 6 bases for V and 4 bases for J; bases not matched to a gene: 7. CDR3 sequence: CASSAGTGGMYEQYF. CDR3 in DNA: TGTGCCAGCAGCGCCGGGACAGGGGGCATGTACGAGCAGTACTTC.

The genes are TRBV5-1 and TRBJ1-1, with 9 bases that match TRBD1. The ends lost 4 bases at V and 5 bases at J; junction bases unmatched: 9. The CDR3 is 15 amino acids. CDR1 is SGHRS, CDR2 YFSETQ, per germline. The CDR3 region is CASSITGGRWTEAFF. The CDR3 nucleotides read TGCGCCAGCAGCATTACAGGGGGCAGATGGACTGAAGCTTTCTTT.

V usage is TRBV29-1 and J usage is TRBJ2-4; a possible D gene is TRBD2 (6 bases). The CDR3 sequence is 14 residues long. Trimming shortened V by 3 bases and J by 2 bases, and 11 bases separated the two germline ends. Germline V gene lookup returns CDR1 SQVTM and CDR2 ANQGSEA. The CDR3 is CSVERRGPKNIQYF. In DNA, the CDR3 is TGCAGCGTTGAGAGGAGGGGCCCCAAAAACATTCAGTACTTC.

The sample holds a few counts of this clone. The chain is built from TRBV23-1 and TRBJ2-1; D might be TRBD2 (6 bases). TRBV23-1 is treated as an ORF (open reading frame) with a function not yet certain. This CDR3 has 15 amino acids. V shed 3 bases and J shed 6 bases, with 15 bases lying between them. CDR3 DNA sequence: TGCGCCAGCAGTCACCTGACTAGGTCCGGCAATGAGCAGTTCTTC. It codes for CASSHLTRSGNEQFF.

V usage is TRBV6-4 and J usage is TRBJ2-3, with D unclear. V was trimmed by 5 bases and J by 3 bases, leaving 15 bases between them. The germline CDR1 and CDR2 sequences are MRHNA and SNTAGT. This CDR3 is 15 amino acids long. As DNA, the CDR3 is TGTGCCAGCAGTCCGAGCGCCTCCGGAACAGATACGCAGTATTTT. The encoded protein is CASSPSASGTDTQYF.

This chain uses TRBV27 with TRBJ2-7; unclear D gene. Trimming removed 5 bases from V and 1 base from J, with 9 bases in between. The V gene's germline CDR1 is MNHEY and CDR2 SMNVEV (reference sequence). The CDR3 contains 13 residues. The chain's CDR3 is CASSGQPSYEQYF. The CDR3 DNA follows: TGTGCCAGCAGTGGGCAGCCTTCCTACGAGCAGTACTTC.

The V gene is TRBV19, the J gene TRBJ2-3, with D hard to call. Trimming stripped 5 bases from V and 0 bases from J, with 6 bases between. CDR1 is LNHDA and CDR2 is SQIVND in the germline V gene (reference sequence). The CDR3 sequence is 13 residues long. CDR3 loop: CASSEWSTDTQYF. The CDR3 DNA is TGTGCCAGTAGTGAGTGGAGCACAGATACGCAGTATTTT.

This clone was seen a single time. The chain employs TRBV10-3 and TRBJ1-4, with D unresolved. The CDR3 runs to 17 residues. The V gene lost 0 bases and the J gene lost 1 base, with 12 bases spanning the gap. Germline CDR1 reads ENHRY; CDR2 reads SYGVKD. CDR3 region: CAISESNPQLTNEKLFF. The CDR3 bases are TGTGCCATCAGTGAGTCGAACCCACAGCTAACTAATGAAAAACTGTTTTTT.

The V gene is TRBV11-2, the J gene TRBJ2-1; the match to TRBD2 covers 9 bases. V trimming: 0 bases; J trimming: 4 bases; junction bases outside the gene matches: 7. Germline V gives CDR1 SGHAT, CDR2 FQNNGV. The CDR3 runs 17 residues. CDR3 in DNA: TGTGCCAGCAGCTTAGAACGCAGGCTAGCGGGGTACAATGAGCAGTTCTTC. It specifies CASSLERRLAGYNEQFF.

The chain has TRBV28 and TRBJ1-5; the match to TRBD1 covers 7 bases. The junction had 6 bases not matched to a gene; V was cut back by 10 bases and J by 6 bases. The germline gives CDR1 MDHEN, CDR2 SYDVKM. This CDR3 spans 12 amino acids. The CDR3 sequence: CATSGGGQPQHF. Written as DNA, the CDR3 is TGTGCCACTTCAGGGGGAGGTCAGCCCCAGCATTTT.

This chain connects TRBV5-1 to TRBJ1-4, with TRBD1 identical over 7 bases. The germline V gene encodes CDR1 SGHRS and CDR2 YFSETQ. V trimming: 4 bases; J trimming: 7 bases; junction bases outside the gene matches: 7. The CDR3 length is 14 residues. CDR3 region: CASSGGQKFEKLFF. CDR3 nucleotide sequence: TGCGCCAGCAGCGGGGGACAGAAGTTTGAAAAACTGTTTTTT.

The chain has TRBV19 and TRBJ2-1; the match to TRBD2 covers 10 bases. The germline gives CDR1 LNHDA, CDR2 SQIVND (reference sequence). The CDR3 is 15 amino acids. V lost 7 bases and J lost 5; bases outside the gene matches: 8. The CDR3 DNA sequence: TGTGCCAGTATCCCAGCGGGAGGGCCTCACAATGAGCAGTTCTTC. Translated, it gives CASIPAGGPHNEQFF.

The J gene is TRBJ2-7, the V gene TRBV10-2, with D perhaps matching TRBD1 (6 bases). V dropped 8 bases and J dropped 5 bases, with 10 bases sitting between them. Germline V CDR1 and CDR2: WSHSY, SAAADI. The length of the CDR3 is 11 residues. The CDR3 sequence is CASQGGHEQYF. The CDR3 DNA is TGCGCCAGCCAAGGGGGTCACGAGCAGTACTTC.

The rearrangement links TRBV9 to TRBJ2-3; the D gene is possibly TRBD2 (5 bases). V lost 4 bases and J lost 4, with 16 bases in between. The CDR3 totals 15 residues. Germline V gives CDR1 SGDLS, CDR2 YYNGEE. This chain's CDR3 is CASSPTTAWADTQYF. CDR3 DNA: TGTGCCAGCAGCCCGACTACCGCATGGGCAGATACGCAGTATTTT.

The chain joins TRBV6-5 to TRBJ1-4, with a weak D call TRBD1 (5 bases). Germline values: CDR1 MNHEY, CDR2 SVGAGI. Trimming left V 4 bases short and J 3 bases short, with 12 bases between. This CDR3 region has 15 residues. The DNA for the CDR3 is TGTGCCAGCAGTTTATCGGGGGGAGCTAATGAAAAACTGTTTTTT. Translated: CASSLSGGANEKLFF.

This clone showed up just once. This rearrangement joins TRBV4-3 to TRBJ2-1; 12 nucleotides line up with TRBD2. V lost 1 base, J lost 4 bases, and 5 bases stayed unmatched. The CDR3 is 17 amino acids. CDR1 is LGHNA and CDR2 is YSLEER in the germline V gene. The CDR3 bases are TGCGCCAGCAGCCAAGGGACTAGCGGGACCGCTTACAATGAGCAGTTCTTC. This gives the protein CASSQGTSGTAYNEQFF.

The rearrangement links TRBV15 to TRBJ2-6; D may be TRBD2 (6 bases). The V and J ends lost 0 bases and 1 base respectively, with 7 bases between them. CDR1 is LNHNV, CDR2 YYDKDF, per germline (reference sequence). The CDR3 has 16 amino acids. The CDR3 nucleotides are TGTGCCACCAGCAGAGATGGGGGGTCTGGGGCCAACGTCCTGACTTTC. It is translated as CATSRDGGSGANVLTF.

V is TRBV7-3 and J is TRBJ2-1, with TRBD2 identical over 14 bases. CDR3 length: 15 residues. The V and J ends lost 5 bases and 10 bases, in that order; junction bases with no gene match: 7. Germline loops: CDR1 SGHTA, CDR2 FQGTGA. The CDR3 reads CASSRLAGGPAEQFF. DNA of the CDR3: TGTGCCAGCAGCAGACTAGCGGGAGGGCCCGCCGAGCAGTTCTTC.

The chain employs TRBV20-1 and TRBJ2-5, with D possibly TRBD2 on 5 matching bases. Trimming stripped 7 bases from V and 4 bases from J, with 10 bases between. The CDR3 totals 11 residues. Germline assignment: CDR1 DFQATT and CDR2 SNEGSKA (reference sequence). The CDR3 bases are TGCAGTGTGGGGAGTGCAGAGACCCAGTACTTC. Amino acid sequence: CSVGSAETQYF.

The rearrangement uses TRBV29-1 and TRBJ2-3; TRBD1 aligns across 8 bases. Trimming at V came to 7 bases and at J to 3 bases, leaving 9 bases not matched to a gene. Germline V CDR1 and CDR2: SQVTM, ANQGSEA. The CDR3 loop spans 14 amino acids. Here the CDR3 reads CSAKTGDGTDTQYF. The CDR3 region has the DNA TGCAGCGCTAAGACAGGGGATGGAACAGATACGCAGTATTTT.

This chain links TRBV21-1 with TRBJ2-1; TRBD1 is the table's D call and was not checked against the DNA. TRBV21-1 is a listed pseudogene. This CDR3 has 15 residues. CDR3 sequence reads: CASKQGGAANNEQFF. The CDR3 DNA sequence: TGTGCCAGCAAGCAGGGGGGAGCGGCCAACAATGAGCAGTTCTTC.

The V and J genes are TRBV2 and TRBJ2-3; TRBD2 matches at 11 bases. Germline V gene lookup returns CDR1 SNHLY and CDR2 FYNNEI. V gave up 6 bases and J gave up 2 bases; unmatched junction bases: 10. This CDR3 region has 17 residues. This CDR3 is CASSRPGTSGNTDTQYF. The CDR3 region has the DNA TGTGCCAGCAGCCGCCCCGGGACTAGCGGAAACACAGATACGCAGTATTTT. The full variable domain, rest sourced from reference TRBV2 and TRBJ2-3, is EPEVTQTPSHQVTQMGQEVILRCVPISNHLYFYWYRQILGQKVEFLVSFYNNEISEKSEIFDDQFSVERPDGSNFTLKIRSTKLEDSAMYFCASSRPGTSGNTDTQYFGPGTRLTVL.

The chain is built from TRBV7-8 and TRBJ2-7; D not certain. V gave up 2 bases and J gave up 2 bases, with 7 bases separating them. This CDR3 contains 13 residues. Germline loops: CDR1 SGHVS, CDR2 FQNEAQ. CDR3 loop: CASSLPVAYEQYF. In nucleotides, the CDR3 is TGTGCCAGCAGCTTACCGGTAGCCTACGAGCAGTACTTC.

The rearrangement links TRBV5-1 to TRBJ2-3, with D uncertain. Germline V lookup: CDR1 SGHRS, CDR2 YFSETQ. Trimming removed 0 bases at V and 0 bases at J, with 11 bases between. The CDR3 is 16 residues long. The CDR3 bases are TGCGCCAGCAGCTTGGAAGTCTTCACTAGCACAGATACGCAGTATTTT. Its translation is CASSLEVFTSTDTQYF.

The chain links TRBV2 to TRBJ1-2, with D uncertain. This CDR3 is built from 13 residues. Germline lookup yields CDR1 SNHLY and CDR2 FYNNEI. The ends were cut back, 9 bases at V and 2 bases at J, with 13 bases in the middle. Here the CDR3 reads CASLLEQNYGYTF. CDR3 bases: TGTGCCAGTCTACTCGAACAGAACTATGGCTACACCTTC.

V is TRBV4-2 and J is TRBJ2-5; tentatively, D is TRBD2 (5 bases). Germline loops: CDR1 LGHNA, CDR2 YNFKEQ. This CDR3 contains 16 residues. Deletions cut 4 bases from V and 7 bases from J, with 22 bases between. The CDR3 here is CASSLTLAGVEGTQYF. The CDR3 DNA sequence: TGTGCCAGCAGCCTTACCCTTGCGGGTGTCGAAGGGACCCAGTACTTC.